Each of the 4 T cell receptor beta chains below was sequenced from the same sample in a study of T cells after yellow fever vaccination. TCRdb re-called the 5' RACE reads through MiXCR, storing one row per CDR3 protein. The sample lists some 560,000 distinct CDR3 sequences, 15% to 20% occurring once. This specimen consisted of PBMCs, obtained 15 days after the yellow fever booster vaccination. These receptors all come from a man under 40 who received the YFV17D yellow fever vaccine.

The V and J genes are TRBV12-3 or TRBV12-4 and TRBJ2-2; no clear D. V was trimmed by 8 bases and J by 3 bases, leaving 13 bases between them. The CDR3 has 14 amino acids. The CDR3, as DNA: TGTGCCAGCGGAGAACTCAGATACACCGGGGAGCTGTTTTTT. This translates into CASGELRYTGELFF.

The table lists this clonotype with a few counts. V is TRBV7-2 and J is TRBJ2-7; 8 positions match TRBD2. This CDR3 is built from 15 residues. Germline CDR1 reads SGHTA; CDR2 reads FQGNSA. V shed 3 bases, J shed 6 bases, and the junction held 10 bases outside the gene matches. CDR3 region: CASSFTGTSFSEQYF. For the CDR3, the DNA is TGTGCCAGCAGCTTCACGGGGACTAGTTTCAGCGAGCAGTACTTC.

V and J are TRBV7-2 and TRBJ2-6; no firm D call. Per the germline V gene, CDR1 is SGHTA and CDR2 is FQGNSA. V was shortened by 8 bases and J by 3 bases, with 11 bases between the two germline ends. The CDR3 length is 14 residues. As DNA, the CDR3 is TGTGCCAGCTTATCCAAGGATGGGGCCAACGTCCTGACTTTC. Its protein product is CASLSKDGANVLTF.

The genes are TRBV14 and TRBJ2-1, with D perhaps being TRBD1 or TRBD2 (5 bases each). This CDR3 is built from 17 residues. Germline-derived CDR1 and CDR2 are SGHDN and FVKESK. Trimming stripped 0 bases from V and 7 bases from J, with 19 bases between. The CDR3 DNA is TGTGCCAGCAGCCAAGATTTTTCTCTTGTGTGGGGGAATGAGCAGTTCTTC. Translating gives CASSQDFSLVWGNEQFF.